The 5 T cell receptor beta chains listed next were all sequenced from one sample in a study of Tregs in tolerant kidney transplant recipients. Profiled with immunoSEQ multiplex PCR; TCRdb holds only in-frame clones, not every one. The data contain approximately 43,000 clones, about 90% of them singletons. Sequenced: Tregs from blood. These receptors were obtained from a human donor in good health.

This clone was observed a handful of times. The chain couples TRBV18 to TRBJ2-6, with a possible D match to TRBD1 (6 bases). Trimming stripped 1 base from V and 0 bases from J, with 13 bases between. Germline V gives CDR1 KGHSH, CDR2 LQKENI. This CDR3 has 18 residues. CDR3 loop: CASSPLDSAYSGANVLTF. CDR3 bases: TGTGCCAGCTCACCACTGGACAGCGCCTACTCTGGGGCCAACGTCCTGACTTTC.

V gene TRBV5-1 combines with J gene TRBJ2-2; 7 nucleotides line up with TRBD2. The CDR3 length is 14 residues. Germline V gene sequence: CDR1 SGHRS, CDR2 YFSETQ. Losses at the gene ends were 6 bases for V and 2 bases for J; bases not matched to a gene: 4. The CDR3 DNA reads as TGCGCCAGCACGGGACTACCAAACACCGGGGAGCTGTTTTTT. This encodes CASTGLPNTGELFF.

V usage is TRBV5-1 and J usage is TRBJ2-7; weak D call: TRBD1 (6 bases). Deletions cut 0 bases from V and 4 bases from J, with 14 bases between. The V gene's germline CDR1 is SGHRS and CDR2 YFSETQ. This CDR3 has 15 residues. As DNA, the CDR3 is TGCGCCAGCAGCTTGGCCAGGGGCCGCCTTTACGAGCAGTACTTC. This gives the protein CASSLARGRLYEQYF.

J is TRBJ1-1 and V is TRBV5-1, with D possibly matching TRBD1 (5 bases). V lost 0 bases and J 2 bases, leaving 11 bases between the germline ends. CDR1 SGHRS and CDR2 YFSETQ come from the germline V gene. The CDR3 consists of 15 residues. The CDR3 bases are TGCGCCAGCAGCTTGGCTGGGGGTGTCAACACTGAAGCTTTCTTT. It translates to CASSLAGGVNTEAFF.

The CDR3 sequence: CASSLEAYGYGYTF. The CDR3 DNA reads as TGCGCCAGCAGCTTGGAAGCCTACGGCTATGGCTACACCTTC. The gene calls are TRBV5-1 and TRBJ1-2; D ambiguous. Trimming removed 0 bases at V and 4 bases at J, with 10 bases between. Germline V gene data show CDR1 as SGHRS and CDR2 as YFSETQ. The CDR3 contains 14 residues.